What follows are 16 T cell receptor beta chains derived from one specimen sequenced in a study of identical twins. TCRdb re-derived calls from the 5' RACE reads in MiXCR, one entry per CDR3 protein. Altogether hundreds of thousands of distinct CDR3 sequences are present, roughly 20% being singletons, with the ten largest covering approximately 14%. The data were also submitted as part of a second study, on T cells expressing NK-cell markers.

Sequencing was carried out using PBMCs. The source is a woman aged 18-29 years in good health.

This chain connects TRBV30 to TRBJ2-1, with 10 bases matching TRBD2. Germline CDR1 reads GTSNPN; CDR2 reads SVGIG (reference sequence). The CDR3 has 16 residues. J gave up 7 bases and V 0 bases, and 9 bases lay outside the gene matches. CDR3 sequence (DNA): TGTGCCTGGAGTGTACGGGCTAGCGGGAGTAAGAATGAGCAGTTCTTC. Amino acid sequence: CAWSVRASGSKNEQFF.

This clonotype was counted only a few times. The chain couples TRBV12-3 or TRBV12-4 to TRBJ1-2; weak D call: TRBD1 (6 bases). Trimming pared 3 bases from V and 2 bases from J, leaving 10 bases between. CDR3 length: 14 residues. The DNA for the CDR3 is TGTGCCAGCAGTTTTACAGGGAGAAACTATGGCTACACCTTC. This translates into CASSFTGRNYGYTF.

This chain uses TRBV7-3 with TRBJ2-1; 8 nucleotides agree with TRBD2. Unmatched junction bases numbered 8, after V lost 4 bases and J lost 0 bases. The CDR3 has 17 residues. In germline, CDR1 is SGHTA, CDR2 FQGTGA. The DNA of the CDR3 is TGTGCCAGCAGCTCCCTCGGGCGGGGGGCCTCCTACAATGAGCAGTTCTTC. Translating it yields CASSSLGRGASYNEQFF.

This chain joins TRBV5-1 and TRBJ2-7; weak D call: TRBD1 (5 bases). V lost 4 bases to trimming and J lost 7 bases, with 18 bases between them. CDR3 length: 14 amino acids. The V gene's germline CDR1 is SGHRS and CDR2 YFSETQ. The CDR3 DNA sequence: TGCGCCAGCAGCCTGGACACGGAATTAGGGGAGCAGTACTTC. Translation: CASSLDTELGEQYF.

Only a few counts were recorded for this clonotype. This rearrangement joins TRBV6-6 to TRBJ2-3; D is ambiguous. CDR3 length: 11 residues. CDR1 MNHNY and CDR2 SVGAGI come from the germline V gene (reference sequence). Trimming left V 6 bases short and J 4 bases short, with 5 bases between. The CDR3 reads CASRYSDTQYF. CDR3 bases: TGTGCCAGCAGGTATTCAGATACGCAGTATTTT.

This clonotype showed up many times. This rearrangement joins TRBV29-1 to TRBJ2-7, with TRBD2 matching over 7 bases. Germline assignment: CDR1 SQVTM and CDR2 ANQGSEA. The CDR3 sequence is 12 residues long. V trimming: 4 bases; J trimming: 3 bases; junction bases outside the gene matches: 3. Here the CDR3 reads CSVGTRYYEQYF. CDR3 nucleotides: TGCAGCGTTGGGACTAGATACTACGAGCAGTACTTC.

In this sample, this clonotype turned up a few times. At one end the junction does not follow the germline gene, possibly because of a read error. The J gene is TRBJ2-5, the V gene TRBV7-7, with TRBD2 identical over 9 bases. The CDR3 is 17 amino acids. Germline-derived CDR1 and CDR2 are SSHAT and FNYEAQ (reference sequence). The CDR3 sequence: CASSLLGGLAVQETQYF. As DNA, the CDR3 is TGTGCTAGCAGCCTTCTGGGGGGACTAGCCGTTCAAGAGACCCAGTACTTC.

This clonotype was counted only a few times. The chain links TRBV7-9 to TRBJ2-1; D call uncertain. Germline loops: CDR1 SEHNR, CDR2 FQNEAQ (reference sequence). The CDR3 has 14 amino acids. The ends were cut back, 1 base at V and 6 bases at J, with 10 bases in the middle. DNA for the CDR3: TGTGCCAGCAGCTTAGTTGGAGTAGGCAATGAGCAGTTCTTC. It is translated as CASSLVGVGNEQFF.

The chain employs TRBV24-1 and TRBJ2-2; perhaps TRBD1 as D (5 bases). V dropped 9 bases and J dropped 8 bases, with 9 bases sitting between them. CDR1 is KGHDR and CDR2 is SFDVKD in the germline V gene. The CDR3 length is 11 residues. CDR3 protein: CATYGAGELFF. The CDR3 DNA reads TGTGCCACCTATGGGGCAGGGGAGCTGTTTTTT.

The V call is TRBV6-5, the J call TRBJ2-5, with 12 bases matching TRBD2. V trimming: 2 bases; J trimming: 7 bases; junction bases outside the gene matches: 8. This CDR3 is built from 16 residues. Germline CDR1 MNHEY, CDR2 SVGAGI. DNA of the CDR3: TGTGCCAGCAGTTACGGGCTAGCGGGGGGGCTGGGGACCCAGTACTTC. It yields the protein CASSYGLAGGLGTQYF.

This clonotype was recorded a few times. The V gene is TRBV29-1, the J gene TRBJ2-2; unclear D gene. This CDR3 has 13 residues. The germline gives CDR1 SQVTM, CDR2 ANQGSEA. V dropped 3 bases and J dropped 0 bases, with 5 bases sitting between them. CDR3 coding DNA: TGCAGCGTTGACAGTGCGAACACCGGGGAGCTGTTTTTT. Translated: CSVDSANTGELFF.

The chain has TRBV21-1 and TRBJ1-2. TRBV21-1 represents a pseudogene. The CDR3 extends over 15 amino acids. The CDR3: CASSQRRGILYGYTF. As DNA, the CDR3 is TGTGCCAGCAGCCAAAGGCGGGGAATCCTCTATGGCTACACCTTC.

The chain has TRBV20-1 and TRBJ1-1; maybe TRBD1 (5 bases). CDR3 length equals 14 residues. Trimming removed 2 bases at V and 1 base at J, with 11 bases between. Germline V gene data show CDR1 as DFQATT and CDR2 as SNEGSKA (reference sequence). CDR3 DNA sequence: TGCAGTGCTAGAACGCTCGACAGGAACACTGAAGCTTTCTTT. The encoded protein is CSARTLDRNTEAFF.

This clonotype was recorded a few times. The chain is built from TRBV20-1 and TRBJ1-1; possibly TRBD1 for D (5 bases). Trimming removed 3 bases from V and 1 base from J, with 12 bases in between. Looked up from germline, CDR1 is DFQATT and CDR2 is SNEGSKA (reference sequence). The CDR3 length is 14 residues. CDR3: CSARVRGGNTEAFF. CDR3 nucleotides: TGCAGTGCTAGGGTCCGGGGGGGGAACACTGAAGCTTTCTTT.

V is TRBV7-6 and J is TRBJ2-1; 12 bases are shared with TRBD2. The CDR3 is 16 amino acids. CDR1 and CDR2 from the germline V gene are SGHVS and FNYEAQ. Trimming took 2 bases from V and 9 from J; bases not matched to a gene: 8. CDR3 residues: CASSLRASGGAIEQFF. The DNA of the CDR3 is TGTGCCAGCAGCTTACGGGCTAGCGGGGGGGCAATTGAGCAGTTCTTC.

This clonotype was counted a few times. The chain joins TRBV5-5 to TRBJ2-7; 10 bases match TRBD2. J gave up 4 bases and V 2 bases, and 6 bases lay outside the gene matches. The CDR3 consists of 15 residues. Germline V lookup: CDR1 SGHKS, CDR2 YYEKEE (reference sequence). CDR3 nucleotide sequence: TGTGCCAGCAGCTTTATACTAGCGGGATTATACGAGCAGTACTTC. It translates to CASSFILAGLYEQYF.